These T cell receptor beta chains were read from a single sample in a study of T-cell reconstitution after alpha-beta-depleted transplantation in children. TCRdb processed the PCR reads anew with MiXCR; each CDR3 protein has one entry. The sample has a few hundred thousand distinct CDR3 sequences, under 13% seen once. This sample comprised PBMCs from the stem cell graft donor, obtained from the stem cell graft. These receptors originate from a human donor who donated a stem cell graft to a child with acute myeloid leukemia. Each CDR3 is given with its conserved first and last residue. A D gene is named only where the DNA matches it firmly. The size of a clone is reported for some rows only, either as once, few or many, or as a class for expanded clones.

d_gene	abundance	v_gene	CDR3aa
-	few	TRBV5-1	CASSLAQTSSYEQYF
-	many	TRBV18	CASSRGFETQYF
-	-	TRBV12-5	CASGLSGRGNTIYF
-	-	TRBV27	CASSRSENTEAFF
TRBD1	-	TRBV12-3/TRBV12-4	CASSPTNTFQGANYGYTF
-	-	TRBV7-8	CASSVTTQETQYF
TRBD2	few	TRBV27	CASSFYPGTSGSYEQYF
TRBD1	few	TRBV20-1	CSAHAGGAGGETQYF
TRBD2	few	TRBV5-1	CASSPRLAGGRTDTQYF
-	few	TRBV9	CASSVRFDFSARVHSGANVLTF
TRBD2	few	TRBV6-5	CASSYVGSGSLTGELFF
-	few	TRBV15	CATSYGLGRENTEAFF
-	many	TRBV20-1	CSARDPTGTPTNYGYTF
-	few	TRBV9	CASMGGGNNEQFF
-	many	TRBV2	CASKGREGSNEQFF
TRBD2	-	TRBV5-1	CASSTGTSGRGETQYF
TRBD1	few	TRBV7-2	CASSSTGGAGYEQYF
TRBD2	-	TRBV12-3/TRBV12-4	CASSPRAGGANTGELFF
-	-	TRBV6-5	CASSYSGVGGEQYF
TRBD2	-	TRBV20-1	CSAWEKRGVTDTQYF
TRBD1	medium-sized	TRBV29-1	CSVEPDRGRQETQYF
-	-	TRBV6-4	CASSDSPRDKSATNEKLFF
-	-	TRBV5-1	CASSSGSSSTADTQYF
-	-	TRBV10-3	CAISESSSSETQYF
TRBD1	-	TRBV12-3/TRBV12-4	CASSLVPGQGGTNTEAFF
-	few	TRBV5-1	CASSPHHQSDLTGELFF
-	-	TRBV27	CASSFGGGSTEAFF
-	-	TRBV18	CASSRGTLETQYF
TRBD2	few	TRBV9	CASSVVSSGAQETQYF
TRBD1	many	TRBV6-1	CASSKDRDIHQPQHF
TRBD2	few	TRBV19	CASGLAGADTQYF
-	many	TRBV13	CASSFRIEDTQYF
TRBD2	few	TRBV20-1	CSAGTSGDYNEQFF
-	many	TRBV20-1	CSASAGAGANVLTF
-	many	TRBV20-1	CSAADSANYGYTF
TRBD2	-	TRBV5-1	CASRPRGGPNTDTQYF
-	-	TRBV10-3	CAISESNAGLETQYF
-	once	TRBV4-2	CASSPGGVGELFF
-	-	TRBV7-9	CASSLEQGGVYEQYF
-	few	TRBV29-1	CSAGPRDNEQFF